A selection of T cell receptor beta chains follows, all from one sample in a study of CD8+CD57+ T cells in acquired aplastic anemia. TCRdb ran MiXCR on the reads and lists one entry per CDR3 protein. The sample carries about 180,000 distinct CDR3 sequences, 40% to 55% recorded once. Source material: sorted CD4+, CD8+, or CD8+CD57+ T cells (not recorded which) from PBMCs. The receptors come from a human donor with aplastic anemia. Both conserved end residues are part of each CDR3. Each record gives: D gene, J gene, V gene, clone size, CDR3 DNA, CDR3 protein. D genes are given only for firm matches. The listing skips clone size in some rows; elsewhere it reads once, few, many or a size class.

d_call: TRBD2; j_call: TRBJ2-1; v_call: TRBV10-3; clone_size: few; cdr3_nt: TGTGCCAGCAGTCCCGGGGTTAGCGGGGGACACTACAATGAGCAGTTCTTC; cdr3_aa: CASSPGVSGGHYNEQFF
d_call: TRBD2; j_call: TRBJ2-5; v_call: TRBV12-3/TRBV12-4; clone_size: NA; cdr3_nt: TGTGCCAGCAGTTCGACTAGCGGGGAGACCCAGTACTTC; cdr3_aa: CASSSTSGETQYF
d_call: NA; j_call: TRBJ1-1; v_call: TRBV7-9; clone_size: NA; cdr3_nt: TGTGCCAGCACCTTGGAGGTCCTCGGCACTGAAGCTTTCTTT; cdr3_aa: CASTLEVLGTEAFF
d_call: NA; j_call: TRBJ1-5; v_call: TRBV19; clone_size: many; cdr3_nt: TGTGCCAGTAACGGGGCCCTGGCGCCCCAGCATTTT; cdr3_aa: CASNGALAPQHF
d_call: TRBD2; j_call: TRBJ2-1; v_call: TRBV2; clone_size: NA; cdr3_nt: TGTGCCAGCAGTGGGACTAGCGGGAGCAATGAGCAGTTCTTC; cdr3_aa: CASSGTSGSNEQFF
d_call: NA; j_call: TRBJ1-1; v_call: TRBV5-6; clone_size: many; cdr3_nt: TGTGCCAGCCATCCGACGGGAAACACTGAAGCTTTCTTT; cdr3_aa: CASHPTGNTEAFF
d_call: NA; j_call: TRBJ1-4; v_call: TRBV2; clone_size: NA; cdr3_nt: TGTGCCAGCGGGGGGGGCGAAGGTATTGAAAAACTGTTTTTT; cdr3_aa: CASGGGEGIEKLFF
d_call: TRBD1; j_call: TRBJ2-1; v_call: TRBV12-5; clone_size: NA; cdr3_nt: TGTGCTAGTGGTTTGGGCGGGACAGGGCACAATGAGCAGTTCTTC; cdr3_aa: CASGLGGTGHNEQFF
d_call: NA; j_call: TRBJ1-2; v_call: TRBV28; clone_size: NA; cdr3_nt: TGTGCCAGCTCAAACCTTCTTTATGGCTACACCTTC; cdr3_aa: CASSNLLYGYTF
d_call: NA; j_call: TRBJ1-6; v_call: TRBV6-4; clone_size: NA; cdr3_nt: TGTGCCAGCAGTGACTCGAGTCCCGGGGCCCCGTTGTTTTCACCCCTCCACTTT; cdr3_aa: CASSDSSPGAPLFSPLHF
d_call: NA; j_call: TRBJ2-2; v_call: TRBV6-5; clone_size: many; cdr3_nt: TGTGCCAGCAGTAGGACTAACACCGGGGAGCTGTTTTTT; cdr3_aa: CASSRTNTGELFF
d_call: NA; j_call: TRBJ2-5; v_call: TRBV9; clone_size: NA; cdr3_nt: TGTGCCACCGCCGGGGGGCAGTTAGGGGATGAGACCCAGTACTTC; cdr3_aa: CATAGGQLGDETQYF
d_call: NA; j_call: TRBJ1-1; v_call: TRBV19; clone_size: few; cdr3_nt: TGTGCCAGTAGTACCTCAGTGAACACTGAAGCTTTCTTT; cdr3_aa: CASSTSVNTEAFF
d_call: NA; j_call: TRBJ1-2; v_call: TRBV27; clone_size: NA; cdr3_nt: TGTGCCAGCAGTTTCCGGGAGAACTATGGCTACACCTTC; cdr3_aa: CASSFRENYGYTF
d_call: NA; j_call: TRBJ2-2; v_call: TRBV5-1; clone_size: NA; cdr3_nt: TGCGCCAGCAGCTTCCTTTCGTGGTTAAGTGACACCGGGGAGCTGTTTTTT; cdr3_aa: CASSFLSWLSDTGELFF
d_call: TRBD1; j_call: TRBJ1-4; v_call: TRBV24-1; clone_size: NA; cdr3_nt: TGTGCCACCAGTGTCGGGACAGGTCGTAATGAAAAACTGTTTTTT; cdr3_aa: CATSVGTGRNEKLFF
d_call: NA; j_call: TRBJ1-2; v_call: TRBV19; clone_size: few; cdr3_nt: TGTGCCAGTAGTACAGGGGATGGCTACACCTTC; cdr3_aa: CASSTGDGYTF
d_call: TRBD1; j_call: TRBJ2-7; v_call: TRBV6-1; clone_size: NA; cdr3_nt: TGTGCCAGCAGCGTGACAGGGCTTACCTACGAGCAGTACTTC; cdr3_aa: CASSVTGLTYEQYF
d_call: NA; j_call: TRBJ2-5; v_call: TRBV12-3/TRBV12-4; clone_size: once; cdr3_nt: TGTGCCAGCAGTTTGGTAGAGACCCAGCACTTC; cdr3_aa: CASSLVETQHF
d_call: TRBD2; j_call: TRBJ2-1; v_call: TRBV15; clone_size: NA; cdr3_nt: TGTGCCACCAGCAAAACTAGCGGGGGGGCCAATGAGCAGTTCTTC; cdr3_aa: CATSKTSGGANEQFF
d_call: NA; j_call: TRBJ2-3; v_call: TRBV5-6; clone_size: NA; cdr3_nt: TGTGCCAGCAGCTTGGAGCCAGCTAGCACAGATACGCAGTATTTT; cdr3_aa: CASSLEPASTDTQYF
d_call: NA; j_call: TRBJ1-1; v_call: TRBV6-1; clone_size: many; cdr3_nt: TGTGCCAGCAGTGATCGGCAGTCGAACACTGAAGCTTTCTTT; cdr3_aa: CASSDRQSNTEAFF
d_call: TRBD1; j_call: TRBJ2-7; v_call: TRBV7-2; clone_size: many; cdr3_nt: TGTGCCAGCAGCTTAGCACCCAGGGGGTACGAGCAGTACTTC; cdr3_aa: CASSLAPRGYEQYF
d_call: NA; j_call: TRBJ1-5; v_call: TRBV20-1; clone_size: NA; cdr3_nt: TGCAGTGCTAAGACAGAGGATGAGCCCCAGCATTTT; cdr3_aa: CSAKTEDEPQHF
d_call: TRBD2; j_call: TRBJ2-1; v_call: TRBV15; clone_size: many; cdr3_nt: TGTGCCACCAGCAGAGATCTTGTGGGACTAGGGTCCTACAATGAGCAGTTCTTC; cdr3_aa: CATSRDLVGLGSYNEQFF
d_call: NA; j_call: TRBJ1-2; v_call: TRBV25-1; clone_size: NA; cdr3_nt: TGTGCCATCCCAATAGTCCGGGGAAGGGGCGGTGGCTACACCTTC; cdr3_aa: CAIPIVRGRGGGYTF
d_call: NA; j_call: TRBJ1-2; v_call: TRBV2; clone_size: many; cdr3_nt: TGTGCCAGCAGTCTAGAAAGGGCGTCCTATGGCTACACCTTC; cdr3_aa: CASSLERASYGYTF
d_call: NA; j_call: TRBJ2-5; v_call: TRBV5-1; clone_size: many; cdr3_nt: TGCGCCAGCAGCTCAGCAGCCGGGACTCCCAAAGAGACCCAGTACTTC; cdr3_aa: CASSSAAGTPKETQYF
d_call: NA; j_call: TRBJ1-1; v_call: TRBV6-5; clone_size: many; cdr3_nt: TGTGCCAGCAGGACAGTGAACACTGAAGCTTTCTTT; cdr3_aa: CASRTVNTEAFF
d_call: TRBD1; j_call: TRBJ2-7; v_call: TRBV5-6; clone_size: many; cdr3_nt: TGTGCCAGCAGCCCCGGGACAGGGGGCGCCTACGAGCAGTACTTC; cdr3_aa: CASSPGTGGAYEQYF
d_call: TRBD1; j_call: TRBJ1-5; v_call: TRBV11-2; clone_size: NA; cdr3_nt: TGTGCCAGCAGCTTAGACTCCGGGACAGGCAATCAGCCCCAGCATTTT; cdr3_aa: CASSLDSGTGNQPQHF
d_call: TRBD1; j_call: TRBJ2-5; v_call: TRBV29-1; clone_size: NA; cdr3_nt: TGCAGCGTTGTACGCGACAGGGGGCGCAGAGGAAAGGAGACCCAGTACTTC; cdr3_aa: CSVVRDRGRRGKETQYF
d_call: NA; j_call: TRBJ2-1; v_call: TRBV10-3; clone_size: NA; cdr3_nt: TGTGCCGGCAGTGAAGTGGGAGCGGTCGCTATTGGCCATGAGCAGTTCTTC; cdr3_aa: CAGSEVGAVAIGHEQFF
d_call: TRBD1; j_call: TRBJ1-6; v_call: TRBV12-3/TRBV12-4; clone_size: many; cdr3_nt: TGTGCCAGCAGTTTAGGGTTGACAGGGAGGAATTCACCCCTCCACTTT; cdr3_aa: CASSLGLTGRNSPLHF
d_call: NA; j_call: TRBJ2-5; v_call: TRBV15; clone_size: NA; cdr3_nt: TGTGCCACCAGCAGAGATCAGGAAGGGGTGGGAGAGACCCAGTACTTC; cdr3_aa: CATSRDQEGVGETQYF
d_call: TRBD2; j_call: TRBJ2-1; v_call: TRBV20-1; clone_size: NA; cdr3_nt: TGCAGTGCTAGACTAGCGGGGGGGTTTAGTGAGCAGTTCTTC; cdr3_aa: CSARLAGGFSEQFF
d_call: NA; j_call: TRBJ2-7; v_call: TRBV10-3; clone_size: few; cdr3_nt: TGTGCCATCAGTGACGGCTACGAGCAGTACTTC; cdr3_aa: CAISDGYEQYF
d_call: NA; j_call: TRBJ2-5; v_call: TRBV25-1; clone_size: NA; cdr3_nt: TGTGCCAGCAGTGAGGAGGGACACAAAGAGACCCAGTACTTC; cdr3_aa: CASSEEGHKETQYF
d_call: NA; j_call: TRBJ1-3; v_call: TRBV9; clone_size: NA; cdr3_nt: TGTGCCAGCAGCGTAGGCTCCGGCCTGATCACTGGAAACACCATATATTTT; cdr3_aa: CASSVGSGLITGNTIYF
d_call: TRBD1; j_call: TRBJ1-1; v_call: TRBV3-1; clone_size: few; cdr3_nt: TGTGCCAGCAGCCAAGGATTCTTAGGACAGGGGGCGCAAGCTTTCTTT; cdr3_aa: CASSQGFLGQGAQAFF
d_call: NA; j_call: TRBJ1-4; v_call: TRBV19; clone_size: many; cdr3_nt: TGTGCCAGTAGTATAGCTGGAGGGGAAAAACTGTTTTTT; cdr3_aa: CASSIAGGEKLFF